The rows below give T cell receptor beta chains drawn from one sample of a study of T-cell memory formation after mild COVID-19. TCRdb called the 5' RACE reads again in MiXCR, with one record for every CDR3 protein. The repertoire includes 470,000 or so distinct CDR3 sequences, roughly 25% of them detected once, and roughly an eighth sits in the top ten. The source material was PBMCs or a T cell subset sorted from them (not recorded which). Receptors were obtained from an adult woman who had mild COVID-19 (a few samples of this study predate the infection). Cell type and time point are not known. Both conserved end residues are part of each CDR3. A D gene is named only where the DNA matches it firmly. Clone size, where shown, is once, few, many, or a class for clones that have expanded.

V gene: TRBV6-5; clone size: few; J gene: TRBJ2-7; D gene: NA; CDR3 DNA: TGTGCCAGCACCATGGGGCCACCCACCTACGAGCAGTACTTC; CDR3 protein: CASTMGPPTYEQYF
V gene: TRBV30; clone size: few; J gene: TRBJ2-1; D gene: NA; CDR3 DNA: TGTGCCTGGAGTGTAAGGCGCAATGAGCAGTTCTTC; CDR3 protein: CAWSVRRNEQFF
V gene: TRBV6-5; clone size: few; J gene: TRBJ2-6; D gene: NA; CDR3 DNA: TGTGCCAGCATGAGGGACCACTCTGGGGCCAACGTCCTGACTTTC; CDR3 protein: CASMRDHSGANVLTF
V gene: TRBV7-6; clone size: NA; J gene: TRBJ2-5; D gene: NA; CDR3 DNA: TGTGCCAGCAGCTTAGCGCCACAGGGTGGAGAGACCCAGTACTTC; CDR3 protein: CASSLAPQGGETQYF
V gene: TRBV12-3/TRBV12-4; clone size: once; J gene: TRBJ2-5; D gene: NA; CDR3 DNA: TGTGCCAGCGGTACAGTCCAAGAGACCCAGTACTTC; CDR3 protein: CASGTVQETQYF
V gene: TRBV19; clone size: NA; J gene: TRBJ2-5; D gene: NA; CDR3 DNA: TGTGCCAGTAGGGACCGGACTGGCGGAGAGACCCAGTACTTC; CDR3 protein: CASRDRTGGETQYF
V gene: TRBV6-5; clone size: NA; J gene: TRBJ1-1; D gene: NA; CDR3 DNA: TGTGCCAGCAGACCCCCGGGGGGATGGTCTGAAGCTTTCTTT; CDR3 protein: CASRPPGGWSEAFF
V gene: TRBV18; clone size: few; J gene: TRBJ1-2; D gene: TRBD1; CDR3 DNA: TGTGCCAGCTCACCGGGTTCAGGGGGCAATGGCTACACCTTC; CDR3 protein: CASSPGSGGNGYTF
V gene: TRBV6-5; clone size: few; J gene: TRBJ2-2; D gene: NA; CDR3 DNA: TGTGCCAGCACCTCATACACCCCTCGGGAGCTGTTTTTT; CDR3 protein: CASTSYTPRELFF
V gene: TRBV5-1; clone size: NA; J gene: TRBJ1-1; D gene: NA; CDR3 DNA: TGCGCCAGCAGCTTGCGGGGTCTCGGCACTGAAGCTTTCTTT; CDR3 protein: CASSLRGLGTEAFF
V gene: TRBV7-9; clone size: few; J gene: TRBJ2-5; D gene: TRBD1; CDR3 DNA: TGTGCCAGCAGCTCCGGGACAGGGGTTACACAAGAGACCCAGTACTTC; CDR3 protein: CASSSGTGVTQETQYF
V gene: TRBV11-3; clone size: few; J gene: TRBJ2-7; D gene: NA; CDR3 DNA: TGTGCCAGCAGCCCCCGGGGCCGCGCCTACGAGCAGTACTTC; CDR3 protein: CASSPRGRAYEQYF
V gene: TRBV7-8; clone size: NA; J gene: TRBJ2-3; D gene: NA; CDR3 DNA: TGTGCCAGCAGCTTACTCGGTCTCCCAGATACGCAGTATTTT; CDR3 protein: CASSLLGLPDTQYF
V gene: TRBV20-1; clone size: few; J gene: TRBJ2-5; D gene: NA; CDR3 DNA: TGCAGTGCTAGATTCGGTTGGGGGCGGTACTTC; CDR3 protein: CSARFGWGRYF
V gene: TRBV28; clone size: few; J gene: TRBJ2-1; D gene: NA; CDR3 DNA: TGTGCCAGCAGTTCAGGACAGCCTCGGGAGCAGTTCTTC; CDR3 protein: CASSSGQPREQFF
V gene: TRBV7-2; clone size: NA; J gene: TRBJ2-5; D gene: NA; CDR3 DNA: TGTGCCAGCAGCTTAGGACCCGCGGAGACCCAGTACTTC; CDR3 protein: CASSLGPAETQYF
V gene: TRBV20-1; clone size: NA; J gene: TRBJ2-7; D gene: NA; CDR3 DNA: TGCAGTGCTAGGGGCGGGACAACGCTGCTGGAGCAGTACTTC; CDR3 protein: CSARGGTTLLEQYF
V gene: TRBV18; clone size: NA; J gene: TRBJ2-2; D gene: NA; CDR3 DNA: TGTGCCAGCTCGGTCAGACAGAACACCGGGGAGCTGTTTTTT; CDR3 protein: CASSVRQNTGELFF
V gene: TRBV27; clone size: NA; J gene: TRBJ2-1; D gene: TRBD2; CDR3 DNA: TGTGCCAGCAGCCGACTCGCTAGCGGGAGCTCCTACAATGAGCAGTTCTTC; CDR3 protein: CASSRLASGSSYNEQFF
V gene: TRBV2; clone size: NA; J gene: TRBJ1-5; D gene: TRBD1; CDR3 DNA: TGTGCCAGCAGGGGGGACAGTTTTAATAAGCCCCAGCATTTT; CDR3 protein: CASRGDSFNKPQHF
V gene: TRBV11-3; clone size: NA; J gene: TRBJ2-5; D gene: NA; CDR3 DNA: TGTGCCAGCAGCTTTGGTCCGTTCCTCCAAGAGACCCAGTACTTC; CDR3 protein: CASSFGPFLQETQYF
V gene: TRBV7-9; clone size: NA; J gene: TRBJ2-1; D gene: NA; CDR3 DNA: TGTGCCTACAGGACAGCCTCGGATGAGCAGTTCTTC; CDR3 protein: CAYRTASDEQFF
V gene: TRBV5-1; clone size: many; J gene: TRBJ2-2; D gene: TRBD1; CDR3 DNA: TGCGCCAGCAGCGGGACAGAGCTCACCGGGGAGCTGTTTTTT; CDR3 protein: CASSGTELTGELFF
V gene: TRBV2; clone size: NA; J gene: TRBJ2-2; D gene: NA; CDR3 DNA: TGTGCCACCAGAGGGAAGGGAACCGGGGAGCTGTTTTTT; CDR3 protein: CATRGKGTGELFF
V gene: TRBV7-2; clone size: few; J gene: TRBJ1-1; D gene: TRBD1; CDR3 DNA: TGTGCCAGCAGCTCTCCGGGACAGGGGAACACTGAAGCTTTCTTT; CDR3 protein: CASSSPGQGNTEAFF
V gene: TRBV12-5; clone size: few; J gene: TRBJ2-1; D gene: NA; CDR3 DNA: TGTGCTAGTGGTTCCTCGGGGGACCCAGCAATGGAGCAGTTCTTC; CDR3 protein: CASGSSGDPAMEQFF
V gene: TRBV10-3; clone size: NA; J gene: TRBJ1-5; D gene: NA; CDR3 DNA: TGTGCCATCAGTGAGTCGGGGAGGCCCCAGCATTTT; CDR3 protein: CAISESGRPQHF
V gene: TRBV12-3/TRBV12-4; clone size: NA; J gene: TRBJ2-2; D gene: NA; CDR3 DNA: TGTGCCAGCAGCCGTATACCGCCAACAAGCTTGACGAACACCGGGGAGCTGTTTTTT; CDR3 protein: CASSRIPPTSLTNTGELFF
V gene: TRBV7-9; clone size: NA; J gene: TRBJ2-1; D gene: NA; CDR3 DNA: TGTGCCAGCAGCTCCCCGGGATCAAGTGTCAATGAGCAGTTCTTC; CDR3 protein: CASSSPGSSVNEQFF
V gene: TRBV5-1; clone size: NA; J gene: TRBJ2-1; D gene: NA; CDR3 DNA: TGCGCCAGCAGGTCGGCAGACTCCTACAATGAGCAGTTCTTC; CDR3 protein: CASRSADSYNEQFF
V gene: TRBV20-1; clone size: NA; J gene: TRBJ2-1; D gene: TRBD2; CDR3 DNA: TGCAGTGCTAGATTAAAGGGACTAGCGGGTACCAATGAGCAGTTCTTC; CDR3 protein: CSARLKGLAGTNEQFF
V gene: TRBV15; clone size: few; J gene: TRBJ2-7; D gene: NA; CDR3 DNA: TGTGCCACCAGCAGAGATAGGGGATATGCCAACGAGCAGTACTTC; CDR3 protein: CATSRDRGYANEQYF
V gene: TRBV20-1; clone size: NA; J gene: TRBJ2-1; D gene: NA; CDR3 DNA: TGCAGTGCTCGGGGTGTTCGACACAATGAGCAGTTCTTC; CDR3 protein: CSARGVRHNEQFF
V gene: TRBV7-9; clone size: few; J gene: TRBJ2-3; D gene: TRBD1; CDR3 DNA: TGTGCCAGCAGTCCTACAGGGGTGGATACGCAGTATTTT; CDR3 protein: CASSPTGVDTQYF
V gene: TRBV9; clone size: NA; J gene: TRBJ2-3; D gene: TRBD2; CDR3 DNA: TGTGCCAGCAGCTTTAGCGGGGGGGCCACAGATACGCAGTATTTT; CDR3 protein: CASSFSGGATDTQYF
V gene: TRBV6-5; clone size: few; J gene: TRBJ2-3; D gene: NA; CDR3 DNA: TGTGCCAGCAGTACCGGGACGGTTACAGATACGCAGTATTTT; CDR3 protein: CASSTGTVTDTQYF
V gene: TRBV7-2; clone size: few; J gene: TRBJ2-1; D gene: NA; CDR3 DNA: TGTGCCAGCGCACGGGCAGGGGACAATGAGCAGTTCTTC; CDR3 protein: CASARAGDNEQFF